These 15 T cell receptor beta chains were sequenced from one sample in a study of tumor-infiltrating lymphocytes in primary liver carcinoma. They got blood RNA out of unsorted whole blood and also pulled out germline DNA. Starting material of roughly 0.45 ug total RNA yielded TCR beta cDNA via a constant-region primer. Construction of TCR beta libraries relied on three successive nested multiplex PCR rounds employing slightly modified ARM-PCR. The opening two PCR rounds, around 9 cycles each, paired TRBV1-TRBV30 forward primers with a C-beta reverse primer. TCRdb re-called the multiplex PCR reads with MiXCR, one entry per CDR3 protein. The sample lists fewer than 350,000 distinct CDR3 sequences, around three fifths occurring once. Sequenced input: peripheral blood. Every receptor here comes from a man aged 35 to 55 with primary liver carcinoma and hepatitis B virus infection.

Notes on this clonotype: An end of the junction differs from the germline gene, which may be a read error. V gene TRBV29-1 combines with J gene TRBJ1-4; D perhaps matches TRBD1 (5 bases). Germline CDR1 is SQVTM and CDR2 is ANQGSEA. The CDR3 is made up of 13 amino acids. The CDR3 here is CSVSTLGGVKQFF. DNA for the CDR3: TGCAGCGTTTCAACTTTGGGGGGTGTAAAACAGTTTTTT.

Worth noting for this clonotype: An end of the junction does not agree with germline; a read error may underlie this. The chain links TRBV10-2 to TRBJ2-3; maybe TRBD1 (6 bases). The CDR3 extends over 15 amino acids. Germline V gene data show CDR1 as WSHSY and CDR2 as SAAADI. CDR3 DNA sequence: TGCGCCAACATTGGGGGCCCCCGGTTCACAGGTACGCAGTATTTT. It codes for CANIGGPRFTGTQYF.

With regard to this clonotype: The junction departs from the called germline gene at one end, perhaps through a read error. The chain combines TRBV4-3 with TRBJ2-1, with 9 positions matching TRBD2. CDR1 is LGHNA and CDR2 is YSLEER in the germline V gene. The CDR3 runs 15 residues. CDR3: CAISQEGLAGNEQFF. The DNA of the CDR3 is TGTGCCATCAGCCAAGAAGGGCTAGCGGGAAATGAGCAATTCTTT.

Turning to this clonotype: At one of its ends the junction is not consistent with the germline gene, which may arise from a read error. The CDR3, as DNA: TGTGCCAGCAGGCCGACAGGGGACTCTGGAAACACCGTATATTTT. This translates into CASRPTGDSGNTVYF. The rearrangement joins TRBV6-6 to TRBJ1-3; 8 positions match TRBD1. This CDR3 has 15 residues. The germline V gene has CDR1 MNHNY and CDR2 SVGAGI (reference sequence).

The chain employs TRBV6-1 and TRBJ2-1; TRBD2 aligns across 7 bases. The CDR3 runs to 18 residues. Germline V CDR1 and CDR2: MNHNS, SASEGT. V gave up 0 bases and J gave up 0 bases; unmatched junction bases: 8. The CDR3 coding sequence is TGTGCCAGCAGTGAAGCCGTGACTAGCAGGAGCTCCTACAATGAGCAGTTCTTC. Encoded protein: CASSEAVTSRSSYNEQFF.

As regards this clonotype: A much larger clone differs from this one at a single base, so this may be a read error. The conserved final phenylalanine or tryptophan is absent from the CDR3, which likely points to a read error. J is TRBJ1-1 and V is TRBV4-1, with 7 positions matching TRBD1. Germline CDR1 MGHRA, CDR2 YSYEKL. CDR3 length: 13 amino acids. Trimming at V came to 6 bases and at J to 7 bases, leaving 8 bases not matched to a gene. This CDR3 is CASSPRGIGEAFI. The DNA for the CDR3 is TGCGCCAGCAGTCCCAGGGGGATTGGTGAAGCTTTCATT.

A remark on this clonotype: A read error may explain this, as a much larger clone is one base away. The chain employs TRBV4-2 and TRBJ1-1, with D possibly matching TRBD1 (6 bases). The CDR3 runs to 15 residues. Per germline, CDR1 LGHNA and CDR2 YNFKEQ. The CDR3 region has the DNA TGTGCCAGCAGCCCGCAACAGGGTTCGGTGACTGAAGCTGTCTTT. Residues: CASSPQQGSVTEAVF.

This clonotype showed up just a few times. The V gene is TRBV28, the J gene TRBJ2-1; TRBD2 might be the D (6 bases). Germline CDR1 is MDHEN and CDR2 is SYDVKM. V was pared by 2 bases and J by 2 bases, with 7 bases between. The CDR3 has 14 amino acids. In DNA, the CDR3 is TGTGCCAGCAGTTTAACGGGAGCCTACAATGAGCAGTTCTTC. This sequence encodes CASSLTGAYNEQFF. Combining the CDR3 with reference TRBV28 and TRBJ2-1 gives the whole variable domain DVKVTQSSRYLVKRTGEKVFLECVQDMDHENMFWYRQDPGLGLRLIYFSYDVKMKEKGDIPEGYSVSREKKERFSLILESASTNQTSMYLCASSLTGAYNEQFFGPGTRLTVL.

In its sample, this clonotype was seen many times. The rearrangement uses TRBV6-2 or TRBV6-3 and TRBJ1-1; D gene unclear. CDR1 and CDR2 (germline): MNHEY, SVGEGT. V lost 4 bases and J 5 bases, leaving 11 bases between the germline ends. This CDR3 spans 13 amino acids. The CDR3: CASSSPSRTEAFF. DNA of the CDR3: TGTGCCAGCAGTTCCCCTTCGAGGACTGAAGCTTTCTTT.

To note about this clonotype: At one of its ends the junction is not consistent with the germline gene, which may arise from a read error. The genes are TRBV12-3 or TRBV12-4 and TRBJ2-3; D gene unclear. This CDR3 comprises 15 residues. The CDR3: CASSPFASFSDTQNF. The CDR3 nucleotides read TGTGCCAGCAGTCCCTTCGCCTCGTTCTCAGATACGCAGAATTTT.

V and J are TRBV28 and TRBJ2-2; tentatively, D is TRBD1 (5 bases). Germline loops: CDR1 MDHEN, CDR2 SYDVKM. The germline V and J ends were trimmed by 3 bases and 7 bases, with 15 bases remaining between them. CDR3 length: 15 residues. CDR3: CASSFAGRTVGELFF. The CDR3 bases are TGTGCCAGCAGTTTCGCAGGGCGAACGGTCGGGGAGCTGTTTTTT.

The table lists this clonotype with a count of one. The chain employs TRBV7-8 and TRBJ2-3; D not certain. The CDR3 totals 13 residues. From germline, CDR1 is SGHVS and CDR2 FQNEAQ. The CDR3 loop is CTNSLARTDTQYF. The DNA for the CDR3 is TGTACCAACAGCTTAGCTAGAACAGATACGCAGTATTTT.

In the case of this clonotype: The junction departs from germline at one end; a sequencing error may be responsible. The V call is TRBV29-1, the J call TRBJ1-1; 7 bases map to TRBD1. The CDR3 is 15 residues long. Germline V gene lookup returns CDR1 SQVTM and CDR2 ANQGSEA. CDR3 coding DNA: TGCAGCGTCCACTCTCGGGACAGTGTTAACATTGAAGCTTTCTTT. Residues: CSVHSRDSVNIEAFF.

On this clonotype: This clone may be a read error of a much larger clone one base away. This sequence joins TRBV7-8 and TRBJ2-7; 8 bases map to TRBD2. CDR3 length equals 16 residues. Germline lookup yields CDR1 SGHVS and CDR2 FQNEAQ. CDR3 sequence: CTSSLAPSGPSYEQYF. The CDR3 bases are TGTACCAGCAGCTTAGCTCCTAGCGGGCCTTCCTACGAGCAGTACTTC.

The gene calls are TRBV5-1 and TRBJ2-3; the D gene could be TRBD1 or TRBD2 (6 bases each). Trimming took 0 bases from V and 6 from J, leaving 17 bases between them. Germline loops: CDR1 SGHRS, CDR2 YFSETQ. The CDR3 has 16 residues. The CDR3 DNA reads TGCGCCAGCAGCTTGGCCGGGGGCGGACAGTTTGATACGCAGTATTTT. This sequence encodes CASSLAGGGQFDTQYF.